This T cell receptor beta chain was sequenced for a study of blood T cell repertoires in COVID-19. On the study more broadly: Collection of acute and convalescent COVID-19 samples took place in the United States, Italy and Spain. From T cells, B-cell-depleted T cells, or PBMCs came the material, which was cDNA or gDNA.

This CDR3 contains 15 residues. V was clipped by 4 bases and J by 7 bases; unmatched bases: 11. Per germline, CDR1 MNHEY and CDR2 SVGAGI. Authors' processing steps: Amplification of reference gene primers was used by the study to estimate nucleated cell counts. Assay used: immunoSEQ multiplex PCR; TCRdb lists only in-frame clones, some missing. That table is the source of V, J and clone size, and D and trimming were worked out from the DNA. In the table there are some 200,000 clones, about 86% of which are singletons. The sample comprised peripheral blood. The source is an older woman with acute or convalescent COVID-19. V gene TRBV6-5 combines with J gene TRBJ1-2, with TRBD1 matching 8 bases. The CDR3 sequence: CASSSRQGKKLGYTF. DNA for the CDR3: TGTGCCAGCAGTTCACGACAGGGGAAAAAACTTGGCTACACCTTC.